The 19 T cell receptor beta chains below all came from one sample that was sequenced in a study of CXCR3-negative and CXCR3-positive naive CD8 T cells (dated by TCRdb to between 2019 and 2020). Sequencing took place on a NextSeq 550. The Human TCR Profiling Kit (MiLaboratory) was used to prepare UMI-labeled 5' RACE TRB cDNA libraries. Following reprocessing of the reads by TCRdb, the data hold one row per CDR3 protein sequence and no DNA is available. The table of this sample itemizes under 75,000 distinct CDR3 sequences. The ten largest account for about 4.5% of the sample. Source material: naive CXCR3- CD8+ T cells from blood. The intended sense of this specimen's cell subset or site label: CD45RO-CCR7+CD27+CD95- naive CD8+ T cells lacking CXCR3 (TNR3-). The source of these receptors is a human donor in good health. Some clones in this sample may be carry-over from other donors' samples.

This chain connects TRBV4-2 to TRBJ2-6. This CDR3 contains 15 residues. The germline V gene has CDR1 LGHNA and CDR2 YNFKEQ. CDR3 sequence: CASSQDASGANVLTF.

The J gene is TRBJ2-1, the V gene TRBV29-1; TCRdb designates TRBD1, a call that cannot be tested without DNA. CDR3 length: 13 residues. Germline assignment: CDR1 SQVTM and CDR2 ANQGSEA. This chain's CDR3 is CSVIGWTTVEQFF.

The CDR3 spells CASSRGQGAVEETQYF. The rearrangement uses TRBV5-1 and TRBJ2-5; the TRBD1 assignment by TCRdb is unverifiable without DNA. Germline values: CDR1 SGHRS, CDR2 YFSETQ. The CDR3 is 16 residues long.

This rearrangement joins TRBV30 to TRBJ1-2. This CDR3 spans 12 amino acids. CDR1 and CDR2 (germline): GTSNPN, SVGIG (reference sequence). CDR3 region: CAWREGLKGYTF.

The V call is TRBV12-3 or TRBV12-4, the J call TRBJ2-1; absent DNA, TCRdb's TRBD1 call cannot be checked. The CDR3 has 15 residues. The CDR3 sequence is CASATGDTLGNEQFF.

CDR3 residues: CASSVAGANYGYTF. The V call is TRBV9, the J call TRBJ1-2. The CDR3 contains 14 residues. Germline CDR1 reads SGDLS; CDR2 reads YYNGEE.

The gene calls are TRBV7-2 and TRBJ2-7; TCRdb outputs TRBD1, but without DNA this stays unchecked. This CDR3 spans 13 amino acids. Per germline, CDR1 SGHTA and CDR2 FQGNSA. The CDR3 sequence: CASSSPDSYEQYF. Using reference TRBV7-2 and TRBJ2-7 for the parts outside the CDR3, the full variable domain is GAGVSQSPSNKVTEKGKDVELRCDPISGHTALYWYRQSLGQGLEFLIYFQGNSAPDKSGLPSDRFSAERTGGSVSTLTIQRTQQEDSAVYLCASSSPDSYEQYFGPGTRLTVT.

This chain joins TRBV27 and TRBJ2-7; the TRBD1 assignment by TCRdb is unverifiable without DNA. This CDR3 is built from 14 residues. From germline, CDR1 is MNHEY and CDR2 SMNVEV (reference sequence). CDR3 residues: CASSSPGQGYEQYF.

This chain links TRBV29-1 with TRBJ2-1; TCRdb gives TRBD2 as the D gene, but with no DNA this cannot be confirmed. This CDR3 is 14 amino acids long. From germline, CDR1 is SQVTM and CDR2 ANQGSEA. The CDR3 sequence: CSALAGASYNEQFF.

CDR3 in amino acids: CASSQDLAGGTYNEQFF. V gene TRBV4-3 combines with J gene TRBJ2-1. The CDR3 length is 17 residues. CDR1 and CDR2 (germline): LGHNA, YSLEER.

The V gene is TRBV7-9, the J gene TRBJ1-2; TCRdb returns TRBD1, unconfirmable since there is no DNA. This CDR3 is built from 12 residues. Germline V lookup: CDR1 SEHNR, CDR2 FQNEAQ (reference sequence). This CDR3 reads CASSPPRGSYTF.

The chain combines TRBV7-8 with TRBJ1-1. The CDR3 covers 15 residues. CDR1 is SGHVS and CDR2 is FQNEAQ in the germline V gene. CDR3 sequence reads: CASSLGGSMNTEAFF.

The chain combines TRBV3-1 with TRBJ2-5; with no DNA, the TCRdb D assignment of TRBD1 cannot be verified. This CDR3 has 14 residues. The germline CDR1 and CDR2 sequences are LGHDT and YNNKEL (reference sequence). Here the CDR3 reads CASSPGGRSWTQYF.

This sequence joins TRBV27 and TRBJ2-3; TCRdb designates TRBD1, a call that cannot be tested without DNA. Germline V lookup: CDR1 MNHEY, CDR2 SMNVEV (reference sequence). The CDR3 extends over 14 amino acids. The CDR3 protein is CASTPGAYPDTQYF.

This sequence joins TRBV6-1 and TRBJ2-7; with no DNA, the TCRdb D assignment of TRBD1 cannot be verified. Germline V gene lookup returns CDR1 MNHNS and CDR2 SASEGT. The CDR3 consists of 16 residues. The CDR3 reads CASTLTGTGGSYEQYF.

V usage is TRBV5-1 and J usage is TRBJ2-5; TCRdb reports TRBD1, a call that lacks DNA to check it against. The CDR3 extends over 14 amino acids. CDR1 and CDR2 (germline): SGHRS, YFSETQ. The chain's CDR3 is CASSLWSGEGTQYF.

According to its frequency, this clonotype is medium-sized. This rearrangement joins TRBV7-6 to TRBJ2-1; TCRdb indicates TRBD1, and absent DNA this call remains unverified. The CDR3 is made up of 15 amino acids. Germline lookup yields CDR1 SGHVS and CDR2 FNYEAQ. The CDR3 loop reads CASSLRQGAYNEQFF.

J is TRBJ1-5 and V is TRBV27. CDR3 length: 14 amino acids. Germline V gene data show CDR1 as MNHEY and CDR2 as SMNVEV (reference sequence). The CDR3 reads CASSFIGVNQPQHF.

CDR3: CASSVDQDTQYF. V is TRBV9 and J is TRBJ2-3. The CDR3 is made up of 12 amino acids. Per germline, CDR1 SGDLS and CDR2 YYNGEE.